This T cell receptor beta chain came from a study of identical twins. Study observations and caveats: Weaker excess twin sharing was seen among beta out-of-frame sequences.

This clonotype was recorded many times. The antigen is unknown. The germline gives CDR1 MGHRA, CDR2 YSYEKL. This CDR3 spans 17 amino acids. Trimming cost V 5 bases and J 4 bases; bases outside gene matches: 11. A single record per CDR3 protein comes from TCRdb applying MiXCR to the 5' RACE reads. The sample comprises hundreds of thousands of distinct CDR3 sequences, roughly 20% of which are singletons, and about 4.3% rests with the top ten. This sample was shared with a second study, whose subject was T cells expressing NK-cell markers. In that study: It was sorted CD3+CD56-NKG2C+, CD3+CD56+NKG2C- and CD3+CD56+NKG2C+ T cells that provided the TCR beta repertoires.

Sequencing was done on a sample of PBMCs. The receptor was derived from a woman aged 18-30 years in good health. The chain carries TRBV4-1 and TRBJ2-1; 10 nucleotides match TRBD1. CDR3 nucleotide sequence: TGCGCCAGCAGCAACCGGGACAGGGGAAAGATGTACAATGAGCAGTTCTTC. The encoded protein is CASSNRDRGKMYNEQFF.